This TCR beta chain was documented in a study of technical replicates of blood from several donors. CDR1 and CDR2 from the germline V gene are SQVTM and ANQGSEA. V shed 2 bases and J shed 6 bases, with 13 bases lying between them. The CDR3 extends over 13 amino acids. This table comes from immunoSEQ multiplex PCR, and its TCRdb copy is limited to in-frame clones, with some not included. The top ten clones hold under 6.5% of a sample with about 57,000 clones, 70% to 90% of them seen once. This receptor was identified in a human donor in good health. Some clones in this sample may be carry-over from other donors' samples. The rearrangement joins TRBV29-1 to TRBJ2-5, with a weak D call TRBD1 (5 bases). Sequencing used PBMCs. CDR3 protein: CSVEQRGAQTQYF. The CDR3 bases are TGCAGCGTTGAACAAAGGGGCGCACAGACCCAGTACTTC.